These 8 T cell receptor beta chains share one sample of origin, sequenced in a study of T cell changes during pregnancy in multiple sclerosis. This table comes from immunoSEQ multiplex PCR, and its TCRdb copy is limited to in-frame clones, with some not included. The sample includes about 44,000 clones, 88% of them seen just once. Sample: CD8+ T cells from peripheral blood mononuclear cells, taken after pregnancy. All receptors come from a female donor in good health, enrolled as a control in a pregnancy study.

This rearrangement joins TRBV6-5 to TRBJ1-2, with 8 bases lining up with TRBD1. V lost 6 bases to trimming and J lost 4 bases; unmatched junction nucleotides: 7. This CDR3 comprises 14 residues. CDR1 is MNHEY, CDR2 SVGAGI, per germline. The CDR3 DNA reads as TGTGCCAGCAGCCCGACAGGGGAGGGCTATGGCTACACCTTC. Translating it yields CASSPTGEGYGYTF.

The chain links TRBV28 to TRBJ2-6, with TRBD1 identical over 7 bases. V lost 2 bases and J lost 0; bases outside the gene matches: 10. CDR3 length: 19 amino acids. CDR1 and CDR2 from the germline V gene are MDHEN and SYDVKM. Here the CDR3 DNA reads TGTGCCAGCAGTTTAGACAGGGTTTCCCTAGACTCTGGGGCCAACGTCCTGACTTTC. Translated: CASSLDRVSLDSGANVLTF.

Only one count was recorded for this clone. Written as DNA, the CDR3 is TGTGCCAGCAGCGTACAGGGGGCCGGAGGATATGGCTACACCTTC. Translation: CASSVQGAGGYGYTF. The chain carries TRBV7-2 and TRBJ1-2; 9 bases line up with TRBD1. The germline CDR1 and CDR2 sequences are SGHTA and FQGNSA. The V segment lost 5 bases and the J segment 5 bases; nucleotides outside the gene matches: 9. This CDR3 is 15 amino acids long. The full variable domain, with the rest looked up from reference TRBV7-2 and TRBJ1-2, is GAGVSQSPSNKVTEKGKDVELRCDPISGHTALYWYRQSLGQGLEFLIYFQGNSAPDKSGLPSDRFSAERTGGSVSTLTIQRTQQEDSAVYLCASSVQGAGGYGYTFGSGTRLTVV.

V usage is TRBV4-3 and J usage is TRBJ1-1, with D possibly matching TRBD1 (6 bases). The CDR3 loop spans 15 amino acids. Germline CDR1 and CDR2: LGHNA and YSLEER. With 4 bases removed from V and 0 bases from J, the gap between germline ends came to 12 bases. CDR3 nucleotide sequence: TGCGCCAGCAGCCGGACTCCAGGGGTGAACACTGAAGCTTTCTTT. Amino acids: CASSRTPGVNTEAFF.

This chain connects TRBV7-8 to TRBJ1-1; TRBD1 agrees at 7 bases. Germline V gene data show CDR1 as SGHVS and CDR2 as FQNEAQ. Losses at the gene ends were 5 bases for V and 2 bases for J; bases not matched to a gene: 8. The CDR3 runs to 15 residues. The chain's CDR3 is CASSARTGANTEAFF. The CDR3 DNA sequence: TGTGCCAGCAGCGCCCGGACAGGCGCCAACACTGAAGCTTTCTTT. The full variable domain, rest sourced from reference TRBV7-8 and TRBJ1-1, is GAGVSQSPRYKVAKRGQDVALRCDPISGHVSLFWYQQALGQGPEFLTYFQNEAQLDKSGLPSDRFFAERPEGSVSTLKIQRTQQEDSAVYLCASSARTGANTEAFFGQGTRLTVV.

This chain joins TRBV7-9 and TRBJ2-5; TRBD1 aligns across 11 bases. V trimming: 0 bases; J trimming: 5 bases; junction bases outside the gene matches: 8. Per germline, CDR1 SEHNR and CDR2 FQNEAQ (reference sequence). CDR3 length: 17 residues. DNA of the CDR3: TGTGCCAGCAGCTTAGCCAGGACAGGGGGCCGGGAGGAGACCCAGTACTTC. It translates to CASSLARTGGREETQYF.

This CDR3 is CASSMGGSSYNEQFF. The DNA for the CDR3 is TGTGCCAGTAGTATGGGGGGAAGCTCCTACAATGAGCAGTTCTTC. This chain connects TRBV19 to TRBJ2-1; tentative D call: TRBD2 (6 bases). V lost 3 bases to trimming and J lost 0 bases, with 9 bases between them. The CDR3 totals 15 residues. Germline lookup yields CDR1 LNHDA and CDR2 SQIVND (reference sequence).

V gene TRBV4-2 combines with J gene TRBJ1-2; 7 bases fit TRBD1. The CDR3 loop spans 17 amino acids. The germline gives CDR1 LGHNA, CDR2 YNFKEQ. Trimming at V came to 0 bases and at J to 1 base, leaving 8 bases not matched to a gene. Here the CDR3 DNA reads TGTGCCAGCAGCCAAGACGCTGGGACAGCTATTAACTATGGCTACACCTTC. It encodes CASSQDAGTAINYGYTF.